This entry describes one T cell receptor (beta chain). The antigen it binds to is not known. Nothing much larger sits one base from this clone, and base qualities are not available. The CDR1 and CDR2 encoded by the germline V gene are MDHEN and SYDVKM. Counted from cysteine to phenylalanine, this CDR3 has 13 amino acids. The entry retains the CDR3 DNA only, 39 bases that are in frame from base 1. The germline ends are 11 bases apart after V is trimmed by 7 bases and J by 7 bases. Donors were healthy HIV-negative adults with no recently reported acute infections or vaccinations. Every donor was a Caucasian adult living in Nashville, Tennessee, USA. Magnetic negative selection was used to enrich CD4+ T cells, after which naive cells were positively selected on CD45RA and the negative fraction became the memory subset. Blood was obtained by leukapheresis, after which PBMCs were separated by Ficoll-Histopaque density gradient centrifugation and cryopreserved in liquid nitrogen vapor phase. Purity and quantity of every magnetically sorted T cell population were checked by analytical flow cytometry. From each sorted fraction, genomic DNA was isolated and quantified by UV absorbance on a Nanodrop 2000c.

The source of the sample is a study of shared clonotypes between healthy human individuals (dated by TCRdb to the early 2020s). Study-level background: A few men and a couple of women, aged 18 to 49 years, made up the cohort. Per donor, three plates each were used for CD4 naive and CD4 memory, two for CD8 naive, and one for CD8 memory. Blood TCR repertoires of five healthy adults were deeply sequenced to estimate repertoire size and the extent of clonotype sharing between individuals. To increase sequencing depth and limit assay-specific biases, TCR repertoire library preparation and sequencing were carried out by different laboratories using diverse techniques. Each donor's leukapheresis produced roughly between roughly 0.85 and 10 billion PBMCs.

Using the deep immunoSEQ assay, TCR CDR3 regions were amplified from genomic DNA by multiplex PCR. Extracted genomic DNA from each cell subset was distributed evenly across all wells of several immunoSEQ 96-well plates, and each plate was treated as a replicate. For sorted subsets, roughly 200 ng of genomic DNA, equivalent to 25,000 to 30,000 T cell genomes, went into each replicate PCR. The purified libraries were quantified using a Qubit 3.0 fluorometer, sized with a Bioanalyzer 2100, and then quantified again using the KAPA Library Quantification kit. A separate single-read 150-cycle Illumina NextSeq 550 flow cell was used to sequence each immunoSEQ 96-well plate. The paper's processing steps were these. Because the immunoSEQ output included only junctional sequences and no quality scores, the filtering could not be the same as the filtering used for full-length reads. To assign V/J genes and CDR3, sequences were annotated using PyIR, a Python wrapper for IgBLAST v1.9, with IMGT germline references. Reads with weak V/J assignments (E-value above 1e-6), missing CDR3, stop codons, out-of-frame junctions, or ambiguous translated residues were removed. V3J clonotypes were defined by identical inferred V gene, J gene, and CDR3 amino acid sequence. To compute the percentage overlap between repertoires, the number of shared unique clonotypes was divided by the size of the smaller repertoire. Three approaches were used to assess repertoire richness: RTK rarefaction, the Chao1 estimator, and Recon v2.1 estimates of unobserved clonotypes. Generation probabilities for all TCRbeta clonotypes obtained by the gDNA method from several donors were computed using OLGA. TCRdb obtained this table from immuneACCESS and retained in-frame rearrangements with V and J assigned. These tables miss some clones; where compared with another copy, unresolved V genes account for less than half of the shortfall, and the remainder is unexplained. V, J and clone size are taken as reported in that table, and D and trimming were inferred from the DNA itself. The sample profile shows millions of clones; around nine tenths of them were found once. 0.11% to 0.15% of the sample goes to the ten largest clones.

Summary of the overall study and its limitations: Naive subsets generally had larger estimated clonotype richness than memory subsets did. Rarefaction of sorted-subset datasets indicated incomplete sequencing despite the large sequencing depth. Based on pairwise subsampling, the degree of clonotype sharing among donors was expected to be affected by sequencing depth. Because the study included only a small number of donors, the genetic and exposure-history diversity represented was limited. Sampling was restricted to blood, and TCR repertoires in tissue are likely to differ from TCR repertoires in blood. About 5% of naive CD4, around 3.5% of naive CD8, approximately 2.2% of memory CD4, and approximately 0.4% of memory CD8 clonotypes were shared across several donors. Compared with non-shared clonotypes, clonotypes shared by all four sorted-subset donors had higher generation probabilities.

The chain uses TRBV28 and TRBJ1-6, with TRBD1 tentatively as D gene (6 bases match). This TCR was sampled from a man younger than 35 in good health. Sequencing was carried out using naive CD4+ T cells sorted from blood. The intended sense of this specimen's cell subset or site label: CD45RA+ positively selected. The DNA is TGTGCCAGCACCGGCCAGGGGAATTCACCCCTCCACTTT. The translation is CASTGQGNSPLHF.